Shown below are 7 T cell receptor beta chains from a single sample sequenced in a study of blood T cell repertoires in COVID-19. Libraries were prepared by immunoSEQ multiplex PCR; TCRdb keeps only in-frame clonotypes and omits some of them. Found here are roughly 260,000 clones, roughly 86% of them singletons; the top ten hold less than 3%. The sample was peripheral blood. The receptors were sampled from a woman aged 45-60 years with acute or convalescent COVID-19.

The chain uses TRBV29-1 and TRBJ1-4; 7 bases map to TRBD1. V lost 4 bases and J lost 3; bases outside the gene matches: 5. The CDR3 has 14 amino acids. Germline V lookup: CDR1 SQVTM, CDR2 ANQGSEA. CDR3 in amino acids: CSVGEGTANEKLFF. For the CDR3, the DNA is TGCAGCGTTGGAGAAGGGACAGCTAATGAAAAACTGTTTTTT.

CDR3: CASSRDRGLTEAFF. The CDR3 region has the DNA TGTGCCAGCAGCCGGGACAGGGGGCTTACTGAAGCTTTCTTT. The chain uses TRBV11-2 and TRBJ1-1; 12 nucleotides line up with TRBD1. The germline V gene encodes CDR1 SGHAT and CDR2 FQNNGV. Trimming at V came to 5 bases and at J to 5 bases, leaving 3 bases not matched to a gene. The CDR3 extends over 14 amino acids.

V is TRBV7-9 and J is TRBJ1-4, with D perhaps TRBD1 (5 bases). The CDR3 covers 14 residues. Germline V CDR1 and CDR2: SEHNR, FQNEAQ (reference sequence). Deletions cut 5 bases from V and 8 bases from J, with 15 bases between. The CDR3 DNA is TGTGCCAGCAGCCCGACAGCCGCAGACGAAAAACTGTTTTTT. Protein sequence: CASSPTAADEKLFF.

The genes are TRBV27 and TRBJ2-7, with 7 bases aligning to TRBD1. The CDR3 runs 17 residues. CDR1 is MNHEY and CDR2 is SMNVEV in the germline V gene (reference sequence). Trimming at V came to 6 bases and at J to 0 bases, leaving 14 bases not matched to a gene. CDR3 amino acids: CASSLGIGDRDSYEQYF. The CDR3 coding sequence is TGTGCCAGCAGCCTTGGAATAGGAGACAGGGACTCCTACGAGCAGTACTTC.

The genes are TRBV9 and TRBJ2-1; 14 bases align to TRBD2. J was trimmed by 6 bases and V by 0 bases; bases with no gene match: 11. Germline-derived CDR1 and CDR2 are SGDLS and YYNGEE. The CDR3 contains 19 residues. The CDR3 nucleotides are TGTGCCAGCAGCGTAGGTTTATCGAGACTAGCGGGAGGGATCAATGAGCAGTTCTTC. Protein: CASSVGLSRLAGGINEQFF.

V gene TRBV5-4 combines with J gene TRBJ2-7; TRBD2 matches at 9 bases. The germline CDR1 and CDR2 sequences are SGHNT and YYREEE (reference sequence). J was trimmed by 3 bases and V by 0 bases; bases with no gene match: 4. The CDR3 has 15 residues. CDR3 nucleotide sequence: TGTGCCAGCAGCTTGGCTAGCGGGACCCACTACGAGCAGTACTTC. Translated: CASSLASGTHYEQYF.

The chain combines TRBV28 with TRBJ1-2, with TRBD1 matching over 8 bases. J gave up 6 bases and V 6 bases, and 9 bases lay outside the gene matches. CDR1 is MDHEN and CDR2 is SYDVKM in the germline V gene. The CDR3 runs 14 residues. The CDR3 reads CASRRTGRVDGYTF. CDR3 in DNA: TGTGCCAGCAGACGGACAGGGAGAGTAGATGGCTACACCTTC.